The rows below give T cell receptor beta chains drawn from one sample of a study of cytomegalovirus exposure and HLA in healthy donors. The method was immunoSEQ multiplex PCR; TCRdb's version includes in-frame clones alone and lacks a portion of them. Of 100,000 to 150,000 clones in the sample, around nine tenths were seen once. Material: PBMCs. These TCRs come from a man aged 25-45 years in good health and CMV-seronegative. CDR3s include the opening cysteine and the closing phenylalanine or tryptophan. A D gene is named only where the DNA matches it firmly. Rows give clone size only sometimes, using once, few, many, or a class for an expanded clone.

clone size	V gene	J gene	D gene	CDR3 DNA	CDR3 protein
NA	TRBV2	TRBJ1-1	NA	TGTGCCAGCAGTGAAGGAGGTCTTGGCAGCCAGAGGACTGAAGCTTTCTTT	CASSEGGLGSQRTEAFF
NA	TRBV6-5	TRBJ1-2	TRBD1	TGTGCCAGCACCCGGGACAGTAACTATGGCTACACCTTC	CASTRDSNYGYTF
NA	TRBV6-1	TRBJ2-1	TRBD1	TGTGCCAGCAGTGAAGGACAGGGGGCCTACAATGAGCAGTTCTTC	CASSEGQGAYNEQFF
NA	TRBV5-4	TRBJ1-1	NA	TGTGCCAGCACCCGAGGCGGACAGATGAACACTGAAGCTTTCTTT	CASTRGGQMNTEAFF
once	TRBV28	TRBJ2-5	TRBD2	TGTGCCAGCAGTTCCGATCTAGCGGGGGGGCAAGAGACCCAGTACTTC	CASSSDLAGGQETQYF
once	TRBV10-2	TRBJ1-5	NA	TGCGCCAGCAGTGTGGGGGCCTTTAATCAGCCCCAGCATTTT	CASSVGAFNQPQHF
NA	TRBV10-3	TRBJ2-7	TRBD1	TGTGCCATCAGTGACCGGGACAGATCGACCTACGAGCAGTACTTC	CAISDRDRSTYEQYF
NA	TRBV5-1	TRBJ2-1	NA	TGCGCCAGCCAGGAGGACAGTTCAAATGAGCAGTTCTTC	CASQEDSSNEQFF
NA	TRBV7-9	TRBJ2-1	NA	TGTGCCAGCAGCTTAGCCGTAGCCGGAGAGCAGTTCTTC	CASSLAVAGEQFF
NA	TRBV5-1	TRBJ2-7	NA	TGCGCCAGCAGCTTGGGGATCAAGGGGGACGAGCAGTACTTC	CASSLGIKGDEQYF
few	TRBV7-9	TRBJ1-3	TRBD1	TGTGCCAGCAGCTCCGGACAGGGAACTATACCTGGAAACACCATATATTTT	CASSSGQGTIPGNTIYF
NA	TRBV9	TRBJ1-1	NA	TGTGCCAGCAGCGGACAGAGCATGAACACTGAAGCTTTCTTT	CASSGQSMNTEAFF
NA	TRBV11-2	TRBJ2-5	TRBD2	TGTGCCAGCAGCTCAAGACTAGCGGGGGAGGAGACCCAGTACTTC	CASSSRLAGEETQYF
NA	TRBV6-5	TRBJ1-2	NA	TGTGCCAGCAGTTATGAGGTGGAGGGGTATGGCTACACCTTC	CASSYEVEGYGYTF
NA	TRBV5-6	TRBJ1-2	NA	TGTGCCAGCAACACAGGGAGTGGCGGTTATGGCTACACCTTC	CASNTGSGGYGYTF
NA	TRBV19	TRBJ1-1	NA	TGTGCCAGTAGTCCCGACTCCCAGCAGCACACTGAAGCTTTCTTT	CASSPDSQQHTEAFF
NA	TRBV6-5	TRBJ2-7	TRBD1	TGTGCCAGCAGTTTAGCTCGGACAGGGTTCTACGAGCAGTACTTC	CASSLARTGFYEQYF
NA	TRBV5-1	TRBJ2-3	TRBD1	TGCGCCAGCAGCTTGGGGGACAGGGTGTTTGAAGATACGCAGTATTTT	CASSLGDRVFEDTQYF
NA	TRBV7-9	TRBJ1-4	TRBD1	TGTGCCAGCAGCTTAGGGGACAGGCGTAATGAAAAACTGTTTTTT	CASSLGDRRNEKLFF
NA	TRBV6-5	TRBJ2-7	TRBD1	TGTGCCAGCAGTTCCCCGGGACAGGGTGCCTACGAGCAGTACTTC	CASSSPGQGAYEQYF
NA	TRBV28	TRBJ1-3	NA	TGTGCCAGCAGTTTATTAGGGGTCCCCTCTGGAAACACCATATATTTT	CASSLLGVPSGNTIYF
NA	TRBV27	TRBJ2-3	NA	TGTGCCAGCCGCAGAGGAGCCATAAGCACAGATACGCAGTATTTT	CASRRGAISTDTQYF
NA	TRBV19	TRBJ1-5	NA	TGTGCCAGTAACCCACAGGGCAATCAGCCCCAGCATTTT	CASNPQGNQPQHF